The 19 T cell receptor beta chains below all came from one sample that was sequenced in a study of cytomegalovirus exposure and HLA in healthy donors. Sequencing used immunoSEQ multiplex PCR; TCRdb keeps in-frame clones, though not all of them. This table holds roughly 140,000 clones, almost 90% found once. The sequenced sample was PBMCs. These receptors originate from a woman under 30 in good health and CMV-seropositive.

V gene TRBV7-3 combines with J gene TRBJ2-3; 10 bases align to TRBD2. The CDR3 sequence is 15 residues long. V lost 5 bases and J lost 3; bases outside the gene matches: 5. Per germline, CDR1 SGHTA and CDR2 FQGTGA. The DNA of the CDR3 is TGTGCCAGCAGCGCCCCGGGACTAGCGACAGATACGCAGTATTTT. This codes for CASSAPGLATDTQYF.

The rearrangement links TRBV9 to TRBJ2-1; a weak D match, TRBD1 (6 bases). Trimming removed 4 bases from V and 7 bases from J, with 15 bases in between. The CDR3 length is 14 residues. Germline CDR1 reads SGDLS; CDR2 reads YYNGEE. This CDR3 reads CASSRSRGGNEQFF. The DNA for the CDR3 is TGTGCCAGCAGCCGAAGCAGGGGCGGGAATGAGCAGTTCTTC.

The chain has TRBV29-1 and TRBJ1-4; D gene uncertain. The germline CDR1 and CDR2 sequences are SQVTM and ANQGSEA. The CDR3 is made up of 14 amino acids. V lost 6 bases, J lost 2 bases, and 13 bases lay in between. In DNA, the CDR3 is TGCAGCGTACGCACGGGGAGCACTAATGAAAAACTGTTTTTT. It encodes CSVRTGSTNEKLFF.

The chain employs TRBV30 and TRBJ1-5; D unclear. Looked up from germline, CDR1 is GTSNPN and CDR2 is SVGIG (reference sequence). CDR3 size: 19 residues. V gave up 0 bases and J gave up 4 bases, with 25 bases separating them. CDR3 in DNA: TGTGCCTGGAGTGTTGTCCGATCGGACTTAGTTGGAGGGAATCAGCCCCAGCATTTT. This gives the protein CAWSVVRSDLVGGNQPQHF. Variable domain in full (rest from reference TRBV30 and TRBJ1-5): SQTIHQWPATLVQPVGSPLSLECTVEGTSNPNLYWYRQAAGRGLQLLFYSVGIGQISSEVPQNLSASRPQDRQFILSSKKLLLSDSGFYLCAWSVVRSDLVGGNQPQHFGDGTRLSIL.

The CDR3 coding sequence is TGTGCCAGTAGGGGACAGGGACAAGAGACCCAGTACTTC. This sequence encodes CASRGQGQETQYF. J is TRBJ2-5 and V is TRBV19; 9 nucleotides line up with TRBD1. The trim removed 6 bases at V and 2 bases at J, leaving 1 base unmatched. The CDR3 consists of 13 residues. The V gene's germline CDR1 is LNHDA and CDR2 SQIVND (reference sequence).

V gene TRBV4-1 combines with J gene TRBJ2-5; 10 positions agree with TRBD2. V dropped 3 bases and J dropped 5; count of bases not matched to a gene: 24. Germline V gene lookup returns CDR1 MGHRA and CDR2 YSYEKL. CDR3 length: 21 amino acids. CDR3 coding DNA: TGCGCCAGCAGCCATATCAAAAAGGGTCCGGGGCAAGCGGGGGGGCCGGAGACCCAGTACTTC. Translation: CASSHIKKGPGQAGGPETQYF.

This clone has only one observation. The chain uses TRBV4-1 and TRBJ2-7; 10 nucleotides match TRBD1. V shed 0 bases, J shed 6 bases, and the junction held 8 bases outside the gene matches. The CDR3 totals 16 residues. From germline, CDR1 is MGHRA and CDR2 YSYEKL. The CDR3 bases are TGCGCCAGCAGCCAAGATCCGGGACAGGGGTTTCTCGAGCAGTACTTC. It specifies CASSQDPGQGFLEQYF.

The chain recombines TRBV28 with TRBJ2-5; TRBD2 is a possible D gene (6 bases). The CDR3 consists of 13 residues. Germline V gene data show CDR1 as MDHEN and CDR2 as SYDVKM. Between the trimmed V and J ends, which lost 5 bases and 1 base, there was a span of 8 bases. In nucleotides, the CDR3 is TGTGCCAGCAGTGGGAGGCGCCAAGAGACCCAGTACTTC. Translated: CASSGRRQETQYF.

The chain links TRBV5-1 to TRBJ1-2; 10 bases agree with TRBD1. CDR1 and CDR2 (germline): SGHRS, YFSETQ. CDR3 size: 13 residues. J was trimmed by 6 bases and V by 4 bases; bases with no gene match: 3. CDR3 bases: TGCGCCAGCAGCCCCGGGACAGGGGATGGCTACACCTTC. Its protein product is CASSPGTGDGYTF.

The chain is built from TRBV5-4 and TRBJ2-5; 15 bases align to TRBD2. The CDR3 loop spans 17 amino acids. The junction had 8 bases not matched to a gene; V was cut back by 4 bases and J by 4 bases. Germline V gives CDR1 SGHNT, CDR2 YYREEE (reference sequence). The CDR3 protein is CASSAGGLAGGTETQYF. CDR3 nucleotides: TGTGCCAGCAGCGCTGGGGGACTAGCGGGGGGAACAGAGACCCAGTACTTC.

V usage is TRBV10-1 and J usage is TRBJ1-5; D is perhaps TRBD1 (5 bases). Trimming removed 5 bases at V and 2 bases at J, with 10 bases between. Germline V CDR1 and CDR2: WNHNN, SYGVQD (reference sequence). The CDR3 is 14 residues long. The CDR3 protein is CASSQGRGNQPQHF. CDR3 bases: TGCGCCAGCAGTCAGGGTAGGGGCAATCAGCCCCAGCATTTT.

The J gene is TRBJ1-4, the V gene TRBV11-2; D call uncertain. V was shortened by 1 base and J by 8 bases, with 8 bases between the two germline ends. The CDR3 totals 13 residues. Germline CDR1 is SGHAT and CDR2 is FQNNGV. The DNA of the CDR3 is TGTGCCAGCAGCTTAGTATTCGGGGAAAAACTGTTTTTT. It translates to CASSLVFGEKLFF. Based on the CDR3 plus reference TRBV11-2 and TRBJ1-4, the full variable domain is EAGVAQSPRYKIIEKRQSVAFWCNPISGHATLYWYQQILGQGPKLLIQFQNNGVVDDSQLPKDRFSAERLKGVDSTLKIQPAKLEDSAVYLCASSLVFGEKLFFGSGTQLSVL.

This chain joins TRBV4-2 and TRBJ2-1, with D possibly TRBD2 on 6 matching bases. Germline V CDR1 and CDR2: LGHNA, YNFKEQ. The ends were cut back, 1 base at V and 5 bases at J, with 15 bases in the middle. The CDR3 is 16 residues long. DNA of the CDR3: TGTGCCAGCAGCCAAGGATACCAGCGGGCCGACAATGAGCAGTTCTTC. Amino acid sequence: CASSQGYQRADNEQFF.

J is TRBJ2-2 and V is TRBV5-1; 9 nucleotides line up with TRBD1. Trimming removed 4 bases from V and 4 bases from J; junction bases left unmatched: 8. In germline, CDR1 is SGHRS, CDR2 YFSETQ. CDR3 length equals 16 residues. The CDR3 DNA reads TGCGCCAGCAGCCCAGGGACAGGGACCTTCACCGGGGAGCTGTTTTTT. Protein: CASSPGTGTFTGELFF.

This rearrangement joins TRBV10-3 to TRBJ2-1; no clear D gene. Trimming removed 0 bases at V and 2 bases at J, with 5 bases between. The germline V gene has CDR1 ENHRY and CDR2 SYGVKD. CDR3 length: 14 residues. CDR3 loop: CAISESTAYNEQFF. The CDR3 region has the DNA TGTGCCATCAGTGAGTCTACAGCCTACAATGAGCAGTTCTTC.

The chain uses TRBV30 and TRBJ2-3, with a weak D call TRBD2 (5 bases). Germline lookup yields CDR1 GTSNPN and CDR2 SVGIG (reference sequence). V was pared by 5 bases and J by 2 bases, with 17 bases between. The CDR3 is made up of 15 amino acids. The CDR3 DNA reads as TGTGCCTGGGGCTTAAATCGGGGTTACACAGATACGCAGTATTTT. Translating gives CAWGLNRGYTDTQYF. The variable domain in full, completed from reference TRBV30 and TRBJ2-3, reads SQTIHQWPATLVQPVGSPLSLECTVEGTSNPNLYWYRQAAGRGLQLLFYSVGIGQISSEVPQNLSASRPQDRQFILSSKKLLLSDSGFYLCAWGLNRGYTDTQYFGPGTRLTVL.

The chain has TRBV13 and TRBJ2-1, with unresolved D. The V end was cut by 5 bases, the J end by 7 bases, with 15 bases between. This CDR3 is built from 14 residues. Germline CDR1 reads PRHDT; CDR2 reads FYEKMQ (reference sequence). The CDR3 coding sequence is TGTGCCAGCAGCCCTTACCTGACTCGGAATGAGCAGTTCTTC. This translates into CASSPYLTRNEQFF.

Written as DNA, the CDR3 is TGTGCCAGCAGTTTAGTGGCCACGGGCCACGGGGCCTACGAGCAGTACTTC. Encoded protein: CASSLVATGHGAYEQYF. The chain uses TRBV28 and TRBJ2-7, with D possibly matching TRBD2 (5 bases). V lost 2 bases and J lost 2, with 19 bases in between. Germline CDR1 is MDHEN and CDR2 is SYDVKM. The CDR3 covers 17 residues.

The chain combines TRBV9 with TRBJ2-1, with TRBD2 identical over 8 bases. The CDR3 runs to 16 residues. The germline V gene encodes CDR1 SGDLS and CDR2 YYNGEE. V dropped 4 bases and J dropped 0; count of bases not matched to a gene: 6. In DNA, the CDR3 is TGTGCCAGCAGCCCCCAAGCGGGAGCCTCCTACAATGAGCAGTTCTTC. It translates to CASSPQAGASYNEQFF.